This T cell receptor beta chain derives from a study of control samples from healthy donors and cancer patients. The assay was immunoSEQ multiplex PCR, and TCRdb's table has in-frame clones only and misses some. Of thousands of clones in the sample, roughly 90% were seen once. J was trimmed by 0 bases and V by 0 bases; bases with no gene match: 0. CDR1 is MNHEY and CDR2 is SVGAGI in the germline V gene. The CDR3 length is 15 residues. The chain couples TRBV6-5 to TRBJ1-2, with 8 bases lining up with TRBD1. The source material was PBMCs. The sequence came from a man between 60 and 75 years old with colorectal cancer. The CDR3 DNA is TGTGCCAGCAGTTACTCGGGACAGGCTAACTATGGCTACACCTTC. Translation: CASSYSGQANYGYTF.